This entry lists 22 T cell receptor beta chains sequenced from one sample in a study of cytomegalovirus exposure and HLA in healthy donors. PCR primers comprised 60 Vbeta and 13 Jbeta primers. Profiled with immunoSEQ multiplex PCR; TCRdb holds only in-frame clones, not every one. The sample carries approximately 150,000 clones, 75% to 85% recorded once. The sequenced material came from PBMCs. All receptors derive from a woman aged 25 to 39 in good health and CMV-seropositive.

J is TRBJ2-7 and V is TRBV27; no firm D call. The germline CDR1 and CDR2 sequences are MNHEY and SMNVEV (reference sequence). The CDR3 length is 18 residues. V lost 2 bases to trimming and J lost 3 bases, with 23 bases between them. In DNA form, the CDR3 reads TGTGCCAGCAGTTTACGCCCCGAGAGGTGGAGCCCACTCTACGAGCAGTACTTC. Residues: CASSLRPERWSPLYEQYF.

This clone was seen a few times. The chain carries TRBV19 and TRBJ2-1; tentative D call: TRBD2 (5 bases). The germline V gene encodes CDR1 LNHDA and CDR2 SQIVND (reference sequence). Trimming left V 3 bases short and J 2 bases short, with 8 bases between. This CDR3 has 14 amino acids. DNA for the CDR3: TGTGCCAGTAGTATTTGGGGAGCCTACAATGAGCAGTTCTTC. Translated: CASSIWGAYNEQFF.

This clone has a handful of counts. The V gene is TRBV6-5, the J gene TRBJ2-1; a possible D gene is TRBD1 (5 bases). The germline V and J ends were trimmed by 8 bases and 3 bases, with 11 bases remaining between them. CDR3 length: 13 residues. The germline V gene has CDR1 MNHEY and CDR2 SVGAGI. The CDR3: CASRTDSYNEQFF. In DNA, the CDR3 is TGTGCCAGCCGAACTGACAGCTACAATGAGCAGTTCTTC.

The chain couples TRBV19 to TRBJ2-7; weak D call: TRBD1 (5 bases). This CDR3 region has 13 residues. V lost 3 bases and J 0 bases, leaving 6 bases between the germline ends. In germline, CDR1 is LNHDA, CDR2 SQIVND (reference sequence). Written as DNA, the CDR3 is TGTGCCAGTAGTATGACAGTCTCCTACGAGCAGTACTTC. This gives the protein CASSMTVSYEQYF.

This clone was seen only a few times. V and J are TRBV28 and TRBJ1-2, with D uncertain. Germline V gene lookup returns CDR1 MDHEN and CDR2 SYDVKM. The CDR3 contains 12 residues. V was shortened by 3 bases and J by 3 bases, with 5 bases between the two germline ends. CDR3 protein: CASSFLDYGYTF. The CDR3 coding sequence is TGTGCCAGCAGTTTCCTAGACTATGGCTACACCTTC.

In the case of this clone: At one end the junction does not follow the germline gene, possibly because of a read error. The rearrangement links TRBV7-2 to TRBJ2-7, with D tentatively TRBD1 (6 bases). CDR1 and CDR2 (germline): SGHTA, FQGNSA. The CDR3 length is 12 residues. The CDR3 DNA is TGTGCCAGCAGCTCCCAACAGGGTGGATTGGCCTTC. Protein product: CASSSQQGGLAF. The variable domain in full, with the rest retrieved from reference TRBV7-2 and TRBJ2-7, is GAGVSQSPSNKVTEKGKDVELRCDPISGHTALYWYRQSLGQGLEFLIYFQGNSAPDKSGLPSDRFSAERTGGSVSTLTIQRTQQEDSAVYLCASSSQQGGLAFGPGTRLTVT.

The CDR3 sequence: CASSSFGRENTGELFF. The CDR3 region has the DNA TGCGCCAGCAGCTCGTTCGGCAGGGAGAACACCGGGGAGCTGTTTTTT. The chain carries TRBV5-1 and TRBJ2-2; a possible D gene is TRBD1 (5 bases). Trimming cost V 3 bases and J 1 base, with 13 bases left between them. CDR3 length: 16 amino acids. CDR1 and CDR2 from the germline V gene are SGHRS and YFSETQ.

The chain has TRBV10-3 and TRBJ1-1; TRBD1 agrees at 10 bases. CDR1 ENHRY and CDR2 SYGVKD come from the germline V gene. The junction had 8 bases not matched to a gene; V was cut back by 3 bases and J by 4 bases. This CDR3 contains 16 residues. CDR3 loop: CAISEDRGQGGTEAFF. DNA of the CDR3: TGTGCCATCAGTGAAGACAGGGGGCAAGGGGGCACTGAAGCTTTCTTT.

This clone was detected once. The V gene is TRBV10-3, the J gene TRBJ2-1, with 16 bases that match TRBD2. Germline trimming cut 6 bases from V and 5 bases from J; bases unmatched to any gene: 1. Germline lookup yields CDR1 ENHRY and CDR2 SYGVKD. This CDR3 contains 15 residues. The DNA of the CDR3 is TGTGCCATCAGGGGGACTAGCGGGAGGGACAATGAGCAGTTCTTC. Translated, it gives CAIRGTSGRDNEQFF.

The genes are TRBV28 and TRBJ1-2; weak D call: TRBD1 (6 bases). The CDR3 totals 12 residues. V lost 3 bases, J lost 5 bases, and 7 bases lay in between. Germline CDR1 and CDR2: MDHEN and SYDVKM. The DNA for the CDR3 is TGTGCCAGCAGTTTCAGGGGATATGGCTACACCTTC. Amino acids: CASSFRGYGYTF.

The chain has TRBV30 and TRBJ1-1; D not resolved. Germline V gene sequence: CDR1 GTSNPN, CDR2 SVGIG (reference sequence). The CDR3 consists of 13 residues. V was shortened by 3 bases and J by 4 bases, with 12 bases between the two germline ends. In DNA, the CDR3 is TGTGCCTGGAGACCACCAGGTATCACTGAAGCTTTCTTT. Its translation is CAWRPPGITEAFF.

This clone was seen a handful of times. The CDR3 here is CASSHAAGRDSPLHF. The CDR3 nucleotides read TGTGCCAGCAGCCACGCCGCGGGGAGGGATTCACCCCTCCACTTT. The gene calls are TRBV7-2 and TRBJ1-6; the D is unclear. This CDR3 has 15 residues. The germline V and J ends were trimmed by 5 bases and 8 bases, with 16 bases remaining between them. Germline CDR1 reads SGHTA; CDR2 reads FQGNSA.

The chain carries TRBV6-1 and TRBJ2-7; the match to TRBD1 covers 10 bases. Trimming removed 4 bases from V and 7 bases from J; junction bases left unmatched: 4. This CDR3 is built from 13 residues. Germline CDR1 reads MNHNS; CDR2 reads SASEGT. The CDR3 region has the DNA TGTGCCAGCAGTGTTGACAGGGGGCCGGAGCAGTACTTC. Encoded protein: CASSVDRGPEQYF.

This clone was counted only a few times. The chain is built from TRBV5-6 and TRBJ1-1; D is unresolved. Germline CDR1 and CDR2: SGHDT and YYEEEE. V was cut by 4 bases and J by 4 bases, with 14 bases left in between. The CDR3 covers 14 residues. CDR3: CASSRIDFVTEAFF. CDR3 DNA: TGTGCCAGCAGCCGAATCGACTTTGTCACTGAAGCTTTCTTT. The entire variable domain, with the rest obtained from reference TRBV5-6 and TRBJ1-1, is as follows: DAGVTQSPTHLIKTRGQQVTLRCSPKSGHDTVSWYQQALGQGPQFIFQYYEEEERQRGNFPDRFSGHQFPNYSSELNVNALLLGDSALYLCASSRIDFVTEAFFGQGTRLTVV.

The V gene is TRBV27, the J gene TRBJ1-1, with D uncertain. The CDR3 has 13 residues. Trimming cost V 5 bases and J 4 bases, with 11 bases left between them. Germline lookup yields CDR1 MNHEY and CDR2 SMNVEV (reference sequence). CDR3 sequence reads: CASSLEGVTEAFF. CDR3 nucleotides: TGTGCCAGCAGTCTAGAGGGTGTCACTGAAGCTTTCTTT.

The CDR3 region is CAWNILAGGTYNEQFF. CDR3 in DNA: TGTGCCTGGAACATACTAGCGGGAGGAACCTACAATGAGCAGTTCTTC. The gene calls are TRBV30 and TRBJ2-1; 12 bases fit TRBD2. This CDR3 comprises 16 residues. Trimming removed 4 bases from V and 2 bases from J; junction bases left unmatched: 6. The V gene's germline CDR1 is GTSNPN and CDR2 SVGIG (reference sequence).

The table lists this clone with a few counts. This chain connects TRBV10-3 to TRBJ2-3, with 9 positions matching TRBD2. Germline V gene sequence: CDR1 ENHRY, CDR2 SYGVKD. With V trimmed by 5 bases and J by 4 bases, 4 bases remained unmatched. CDR3 length equals 14 residues. The CDR3 DNA reads TGTGCCATCAGTTATAGCGGGAGCGCAGATACGCAGTATTTT. Its translation: CAISYSGSADTQYF.

The CDR3 is CASSPGAGTGHEKLFF. The CDR3 nucleotides are TGTGCCAGCTCACCTGGGGCTGGGACAGGGCATGAAAAACTGTTTTTT. V gene TRBV18 combines with J gene TRBJ1-4; 9 bases fit TRBD1. Germline CDR1 and CDR2: KGHSH and LQKENI. The CDR3 consists of 16 residues. V gave up 3 bases and J gave up 6 bases; unmatched junction bases: 8.

This clone is a singleton in its sample. The chain couples TRBV5-1 to TRBJ2-5, with TRBD1 matching over 8 bases. V was clipped by 4 bases and J by 11 bases; unmatched bases: 13. The CDR3 has 14 residues. CDR1 and CDR2 (germline): SGHRS, YFSETQ. The CDR3 is CASSAVTGVGEQYF. The DNA of the CDR3 is TGCGCCAGCAGCGCCGTGACAGGGGTAGGTGAGCAGTACTTC.

The V call is TRBV28, the J call TRBJ2-2; 9 bases are a match to TRBD1. The V segment lost 5 bases and the J segment 6 bases; nucleotides outside the gene matches: 7. CDR3 length equals 15 residues. From germline, CDR1 is MDHEN and CDR2 SYDVKM. CDR3 nucleotides: TGTGCCAGCAGTAGGACAGGGGAGACGGCCGGGGAGCTGTTTTTT. Its translation: CASSRTGETAGELFF.

This clone was counted a few times. This sequence joins TRBV18 and TRBJ2-5; 7 bases are a match to TRBD1. V lost 4 bases to trimming and J lost 5 bases; unmatched junction nucleotides: 7. Germline-derived CDR1 and CDR2 are KGHSH and LQKENI. The CDR3 length is 14 residues. The CDR3 here is CASSQRGRGETQYF. As DNA, the CDR3 is TGTGCCAGCTCACAGAGGGGGCGCGGTGAGACCCAGTACTTC.

This clone was seen a handful of times. This chain uses TRBV6-5 with TRBJ1-5; 7 nucleotides agree with TRBD1. Germline trimming cut 5 bases from V and 6 bases from J; bases unmatched to any gene: 7. There are 14 residues in the CDR3. Germline lookup yields CDR1 MNHEY and CDR2 SVGAGI. The CDR3 nucleotides are TGTGCCAGCAGTGCGAACAGGGGCAGTCAGCCCCAGCATTTT. It yields the protein CASSANRGSQPQHF.